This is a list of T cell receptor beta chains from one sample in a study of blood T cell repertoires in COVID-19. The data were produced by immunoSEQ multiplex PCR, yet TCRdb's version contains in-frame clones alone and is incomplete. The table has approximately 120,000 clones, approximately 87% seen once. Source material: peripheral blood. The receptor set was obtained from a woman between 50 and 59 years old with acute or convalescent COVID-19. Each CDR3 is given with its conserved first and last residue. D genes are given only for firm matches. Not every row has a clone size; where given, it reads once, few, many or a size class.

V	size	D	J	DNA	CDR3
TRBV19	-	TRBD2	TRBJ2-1	TGTGCCAGTAGTATCCAGACTAGCGGGGGGGCGGAGTTCTTC	CASSIQTSGGAEFF
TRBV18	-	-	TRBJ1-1	TGTGCCAGCTCACCGGGAACAGGGACCCTCACTGAAGCTTTCTTT	CASSPGTGTLTEAFF
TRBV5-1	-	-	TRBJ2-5	TGCGCCAGCAGCTCCTTAGGGGGCCAAGAGACCCAGTACTTC	CASSSLGGQETQYF
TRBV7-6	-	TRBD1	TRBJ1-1	TGTGCCAGCAGCTTAAGACAGGGGGCATTACCCACTGAAGCTTTCTTT	CASSLRQGALPTEAFF
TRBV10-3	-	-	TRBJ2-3	TGTGCCACCCAGGAGGGGAGCACAGATACGCAGTATTTT	CATQEGSTDTQYF
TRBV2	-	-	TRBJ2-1	TGTGCCAGCAGTGGCGGGGTAGATTGGTCTGAGCAGTTCTTC	CASSGGVDWSEQFF
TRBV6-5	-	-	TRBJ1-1	TGTGCCAGCAGTTACTCCGATCCAGGAATGTCGACTGAAGCTTTCTTT	CASSYSDPGMSTEAFF
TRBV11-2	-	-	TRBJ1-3	TGTGCCAGCAGCTTCTGGACAGAACTCCTCTCTGGAAACACCATATATTTT	CASSFWTELLSGNTIYF
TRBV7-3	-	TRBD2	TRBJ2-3	TGTGCCAGCAGCTCGACATACGAGGGGCTAGCGGGTGATACTAGCACAGATACGCAGTATTTT	CASSSTYEGLAGDTSTDTQYF
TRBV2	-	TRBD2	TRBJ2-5	TGTGCCAGCAGGGTGACTAGCGGACAAGAGACCCAGTACTTC	CASRVTSGQETQYF
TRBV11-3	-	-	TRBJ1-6	TGTGCCAGCAGCCTCAGCGCAAATTCACCCCTCCACTTT	CASSLSANSPLHF
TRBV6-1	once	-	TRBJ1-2	TGTGCCAGCAGTGATAACAGTTATGGCTACACCTTC	CASSDNSYGYTF
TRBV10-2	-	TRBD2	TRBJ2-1	TGCGCCAGCAGAGTAGCGGGGGGCTACTACAATGAGCAGTTCTTC	CASRVAGGYYNEQFF
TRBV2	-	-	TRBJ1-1	TGTGCCAGCAGGGGCACTCTGAACACTGAAGCTTTCTTT	CASRGTLNTEAFF
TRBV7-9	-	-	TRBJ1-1	TGTGCCAGCAGGATACAGGGCTACGCTGAAGCTTTCTTT	CASRIQGYAEAFF
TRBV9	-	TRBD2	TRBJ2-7	TGTGCCAGCAGCGTAGAAGGGAGGGAGGGTTACGAGCAGTACTTC	CASSVEGREGYEQYF
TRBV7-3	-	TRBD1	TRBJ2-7	TGTGCCAGCAGCTTAGGGACAGGGACCGGCGAGCAGTACTTC	CASSLGTGTGEQYF
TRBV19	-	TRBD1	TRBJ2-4	TGTGCCAGTAGTGCTGAACAGGGGTTCAAAAACATTCAGTACTTC	CASSAEQGFKNIQYF
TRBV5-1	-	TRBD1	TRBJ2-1	TGCGCCAGCACCCAAGGGACAGCCCCGTTCAATGAGCAGTTCTTC	CASTQGTAPFNEQFF
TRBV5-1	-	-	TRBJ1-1	TGCGCCAGCAGGGGAGGTCCGGGGGAAATGTACACTGAAGCTTTCTTT	CASRGGPGEMYTEAFF
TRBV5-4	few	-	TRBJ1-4	TGTGCCAGCAGCTTATCTACAGCAACTAATGAAAAACTGTTTTTT	CASSLSTATNEKLFF
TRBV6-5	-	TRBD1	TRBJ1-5	TGTGCCAGCAGTCCGGACAGGGATCAGCCCCAGCATTTT	CASSPDRDQPQHF
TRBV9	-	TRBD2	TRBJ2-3	TGTGCCAGCAGCTCTAGCGGAGGGGCAGATACGCAGTATTTT	CASSSSGGADTQYF
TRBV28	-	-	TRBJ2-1	TGTGCCAGCAGTGGATATGTTGGCGGCTCCTACAATGAGCAGTTCTTC	CASSGYVGGSYNEQFF
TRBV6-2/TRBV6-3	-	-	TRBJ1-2	TGTGCCAGCAGTCAAGGAGTCGACCGGGGTTTGGGCTACACCTTC	CASSQGVDRGLGYTF
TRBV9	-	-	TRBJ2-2	TGTGCCAGCAGCGTAGTGAGGGGGGAGCTGTTTTTT	CASSVVRGELFF
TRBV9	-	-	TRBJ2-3	TGTGCCAGCAGCGTAAGGGACGACAGGAACACAGATACGCAGTATTTT	CASSVRDDRNTDTQYF
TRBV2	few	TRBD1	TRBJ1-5	TGTGCCAGCCGAGACAGGGCCACCAATCAGCCCCAGCATTTT	CASRDRATNQPQHF
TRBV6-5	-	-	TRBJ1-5	TGTGCCAGCAGCCAGAGGGGCAATCAGCCCCAGCATTTT	CASSQRGNQPQHF
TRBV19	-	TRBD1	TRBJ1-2	TGTGCCAGTAGTGGTAACAGGGGGCACGGTGGCTACACCTTC	CASSGNRGHGGYTF
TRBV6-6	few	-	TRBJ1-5	TGTGCCAGCACTCCAAAGGAGGGGGGGAGCAATCAGCCCCAGCATTTT	CASTPKEGGSNQPQHF
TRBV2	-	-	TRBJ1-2	TGTGCCAGCATCCCCAACGGGGTGAGCTATGGCTACACCTTC	CASIPNGVSYGYTF
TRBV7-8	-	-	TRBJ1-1	TGTGCCAGCAGCTTGAGGGGGTTGAACACTGAAGCTTTCTTT	CASSLRGLNTEAFF
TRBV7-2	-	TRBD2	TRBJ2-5	TGTGCCAGCAGCTTAGAACTAGCGCAAGAGACCCAGTACTTC	CASSLELAQETQYF
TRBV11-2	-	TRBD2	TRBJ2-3	TGTGCCAGCAGCCGAACTAGCGGGGGGCCACATACGCAGTATTTT	CASSRTSGGPHTQYF
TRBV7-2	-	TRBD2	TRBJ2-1	TGTGCCAGCAGCCTTGGACTAGCGGGGGGGTCTCCCTACAATGAGCAGTTCTTC	CASSLGLAGGSPYNEQFF
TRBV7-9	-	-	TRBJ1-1	TGTGCCAGCAGCTTAGAACGAGGGATCGAAGCTTTCTTT	CASSLERGIEAFF
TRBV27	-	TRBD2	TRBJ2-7	TGTGCCAGCAGTTTGACGGGGGGGCGATCCTACGAGCAGTACTTC	CASSLTGGRSYEQYF
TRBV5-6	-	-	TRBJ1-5	TGTGCCAGCAGCGCGCAGGGTTTCAATCAGCCCCAGCATTTT	CASSAQGFNQPQHF
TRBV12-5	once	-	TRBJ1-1	TGTGCTAGTGGTTTGTTCCCCCCGGGAAAAGCTTTCTTT	CASGLFPPGKAFF
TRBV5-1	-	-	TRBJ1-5	TGCGCCAGCAGCTTGGCCGGGGACAATCAGCCCCAGCATTTT	CASSLAGDNQPQHF
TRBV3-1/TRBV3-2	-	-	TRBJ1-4	TGTGCCAGCAGCCAAGGCGTACAGGTTGGTGAAAAACTGTTTTTT	CASSQGVQVGEKLFF
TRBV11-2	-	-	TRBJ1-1	TGTGCCAGCAGCTTAGACAGGGTGAAGGTCACTGAAGCTTTCTTT	CASSLDRVKVTEAFF